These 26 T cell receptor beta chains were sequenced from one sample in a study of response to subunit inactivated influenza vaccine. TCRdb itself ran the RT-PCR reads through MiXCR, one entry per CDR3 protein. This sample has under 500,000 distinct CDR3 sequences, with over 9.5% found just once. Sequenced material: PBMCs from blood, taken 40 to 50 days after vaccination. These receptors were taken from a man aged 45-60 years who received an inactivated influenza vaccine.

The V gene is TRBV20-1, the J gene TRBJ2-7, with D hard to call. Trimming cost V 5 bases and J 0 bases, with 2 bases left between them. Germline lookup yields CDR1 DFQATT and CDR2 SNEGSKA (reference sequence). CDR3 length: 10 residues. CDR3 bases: TGCAGTGCTGTCTCCTACGAGCAGTACTTC. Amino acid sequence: CSAVSYEQYF.

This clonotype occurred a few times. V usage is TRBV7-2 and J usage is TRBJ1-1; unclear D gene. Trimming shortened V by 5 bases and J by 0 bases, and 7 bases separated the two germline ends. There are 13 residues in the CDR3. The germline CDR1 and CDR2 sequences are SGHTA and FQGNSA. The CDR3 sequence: CASSIKMNTEAFF. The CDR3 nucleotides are TGTGCCAGCAGCATAAAAATGAACACTGAAGCTTTCTTT. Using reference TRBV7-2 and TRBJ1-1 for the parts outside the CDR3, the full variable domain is GAGVSQSPSNKVTEKGKDVELRCDPISGHTALYWYRQSLGQGLEFLIYFQGNSAPDKSGLPSDRFSAERTGGSVSTLTIQRTQQEDSAVYLCASSIKMNTEAFFGQGTRLTVV.

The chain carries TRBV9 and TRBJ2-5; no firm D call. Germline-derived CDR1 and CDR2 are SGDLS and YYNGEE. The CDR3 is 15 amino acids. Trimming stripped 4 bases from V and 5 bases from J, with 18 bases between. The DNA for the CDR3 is TGTGCCAGCAGCTTATACCCGACCATCTCGGAGACCCAGTACTTC. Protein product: CASSLYPTISETQYF.

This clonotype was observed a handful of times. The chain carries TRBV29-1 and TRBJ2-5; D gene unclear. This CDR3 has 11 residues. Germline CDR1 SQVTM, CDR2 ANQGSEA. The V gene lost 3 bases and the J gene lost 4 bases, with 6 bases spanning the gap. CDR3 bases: TGCAGCGTTGATGGGGTAGAGACCCAGTACTTC. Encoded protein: CSVDGVETQYF.

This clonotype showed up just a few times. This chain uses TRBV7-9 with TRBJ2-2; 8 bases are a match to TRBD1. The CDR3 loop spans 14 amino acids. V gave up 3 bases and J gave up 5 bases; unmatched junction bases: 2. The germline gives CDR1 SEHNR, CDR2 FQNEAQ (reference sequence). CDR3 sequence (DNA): TGTGCCAGCAGCTTGCACAGGGGGACCGGGGAGCTGTTTTTT. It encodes CASSLHRGTGELFF.

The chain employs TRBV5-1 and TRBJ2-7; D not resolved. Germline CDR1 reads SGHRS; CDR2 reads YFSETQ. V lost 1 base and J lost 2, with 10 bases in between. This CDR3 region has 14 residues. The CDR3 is CASSLRNPPYEQYF. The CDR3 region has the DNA TGCGCCAGCAGCTTGCGTAATCCTCCCTACGAGCAGTACTTC.

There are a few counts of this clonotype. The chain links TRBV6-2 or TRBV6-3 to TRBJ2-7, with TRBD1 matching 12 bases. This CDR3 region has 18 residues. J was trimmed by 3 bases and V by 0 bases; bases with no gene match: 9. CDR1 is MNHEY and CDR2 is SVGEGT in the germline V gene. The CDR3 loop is CASSYSLIWDRGLYEQYF. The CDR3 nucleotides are TGTGCCAGCAGTTACTCCCTGATCTGGGACAGGGGGCTCTACGAGCAGTACTTC.

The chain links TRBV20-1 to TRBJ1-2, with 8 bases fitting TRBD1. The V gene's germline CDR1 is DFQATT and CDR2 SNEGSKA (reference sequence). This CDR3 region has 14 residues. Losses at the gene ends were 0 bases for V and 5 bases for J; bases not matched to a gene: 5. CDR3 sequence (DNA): TGCAGTGCTAGAGACGGAACAGGGGGATATGGCTACACCTTC. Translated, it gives CSARDGTGGYGYTF.

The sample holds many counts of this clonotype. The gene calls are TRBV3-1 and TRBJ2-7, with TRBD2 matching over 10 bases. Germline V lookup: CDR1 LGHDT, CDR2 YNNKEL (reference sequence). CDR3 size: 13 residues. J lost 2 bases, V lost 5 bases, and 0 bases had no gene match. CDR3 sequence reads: CASSTSGTYEQYF. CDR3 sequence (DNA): TGTGCCAGCAGCACTAGCGGGACCTACGAGCAGTACTTC.

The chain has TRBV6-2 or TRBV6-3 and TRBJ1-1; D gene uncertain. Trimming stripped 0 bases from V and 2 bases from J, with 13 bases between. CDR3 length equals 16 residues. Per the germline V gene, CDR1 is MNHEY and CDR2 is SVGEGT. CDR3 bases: TGTGCCAGCAGTTACTCTCAAACAGAGATTAACACTGAAGCTTTCTTT. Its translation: CASSYSQTEINTEAFF.

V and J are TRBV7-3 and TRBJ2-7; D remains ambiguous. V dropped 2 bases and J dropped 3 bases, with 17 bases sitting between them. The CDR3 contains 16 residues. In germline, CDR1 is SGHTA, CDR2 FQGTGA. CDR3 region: CASSLDLALGNYEQYF. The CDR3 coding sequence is TGTGCCAGCAGCTTAGATTTGGCACTGGGAAACTACGAGCAGTACTTC.

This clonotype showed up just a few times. For the CDR3, the DNA is TGTGCCAGCAGCCCCGCGGGGGGCCGCGAGCAGTACTTC. Translated: CASSPAGGREQYF. This chain connects TRBV14 to TRBJ2-7; 8 bases fit TRBD2. Germline V gene lookup returns CDR1 SGHDN and CDR2 FVKESK. The V segment lost 4 bases and the J segment 6 bases; nucleotides outside the gene matches: 5. The length of the CDR3 is 13 residues.

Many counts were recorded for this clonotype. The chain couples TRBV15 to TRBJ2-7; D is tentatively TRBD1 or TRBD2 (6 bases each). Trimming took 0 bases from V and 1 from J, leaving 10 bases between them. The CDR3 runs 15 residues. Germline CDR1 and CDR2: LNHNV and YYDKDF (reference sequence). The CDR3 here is CATSRDRGESYEQYF. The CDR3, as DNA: TGTGCCACCAGCAGAGATAGGGGGGAATCCTACGAGCAGTACTTC.

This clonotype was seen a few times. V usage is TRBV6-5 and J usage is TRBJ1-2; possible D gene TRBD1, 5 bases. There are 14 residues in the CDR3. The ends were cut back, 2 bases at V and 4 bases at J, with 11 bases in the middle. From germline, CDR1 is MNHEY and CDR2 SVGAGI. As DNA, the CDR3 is TGTGCCAGCAGTTACGGCAGCGGGACCTATGGCTACACCTTC. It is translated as CASSYGSGTYGYTF.

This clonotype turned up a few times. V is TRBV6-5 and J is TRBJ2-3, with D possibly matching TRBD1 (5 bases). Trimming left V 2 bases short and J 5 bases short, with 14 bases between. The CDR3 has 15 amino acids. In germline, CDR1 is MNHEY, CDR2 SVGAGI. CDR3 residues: CASSYQGSSGDTQYF. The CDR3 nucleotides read TGTGCCAGCAGTTACCAGGGCTCAAGTGGAGATACGCAGTATTTT.

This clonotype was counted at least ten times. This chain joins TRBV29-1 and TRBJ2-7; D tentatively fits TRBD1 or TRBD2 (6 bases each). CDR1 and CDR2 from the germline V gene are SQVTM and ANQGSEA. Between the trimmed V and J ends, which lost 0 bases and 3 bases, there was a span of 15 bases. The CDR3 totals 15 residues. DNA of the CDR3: TGCAGCGTTGAAGACACGGGCAGGGGAGGCTACGAGCAGTACTTC. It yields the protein CSVEDTGRGGYEQYF.

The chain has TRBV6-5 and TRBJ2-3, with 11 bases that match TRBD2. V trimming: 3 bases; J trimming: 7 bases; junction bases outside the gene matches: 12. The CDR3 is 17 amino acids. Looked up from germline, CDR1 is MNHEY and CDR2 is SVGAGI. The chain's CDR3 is CASSYGVSGRAGHTQYF. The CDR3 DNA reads TGTGCCAGCAGTTATGGTGTTAGCGGGAGGGCCGGGCATACGCAGTATTTT.

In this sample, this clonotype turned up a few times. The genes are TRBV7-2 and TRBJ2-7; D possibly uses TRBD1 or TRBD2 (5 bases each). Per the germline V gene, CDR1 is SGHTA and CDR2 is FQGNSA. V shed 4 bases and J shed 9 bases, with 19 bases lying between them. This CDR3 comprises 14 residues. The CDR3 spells CASSSRDPTKGQYF. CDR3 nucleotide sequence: TGTGCCAGCAGCTCCCGGGACCCAACGAAGGGGCAGTACTTC.

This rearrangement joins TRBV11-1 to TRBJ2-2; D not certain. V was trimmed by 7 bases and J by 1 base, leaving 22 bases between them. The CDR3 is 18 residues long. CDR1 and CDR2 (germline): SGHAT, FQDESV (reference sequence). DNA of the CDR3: TGTGCCAGCACCGGGTTTAACGAGAAAATACTGAACACCGGGGAGCTGTTTTTT. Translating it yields CASTGFNEKILNTGELFF.

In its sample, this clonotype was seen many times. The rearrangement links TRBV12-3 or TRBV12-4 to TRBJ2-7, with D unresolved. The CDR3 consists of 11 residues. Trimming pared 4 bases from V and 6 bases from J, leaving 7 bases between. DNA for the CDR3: TGTGCCAGCAGTTCGCTCTTCGAGCAGTACTTC. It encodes CASSSLFEQYF.

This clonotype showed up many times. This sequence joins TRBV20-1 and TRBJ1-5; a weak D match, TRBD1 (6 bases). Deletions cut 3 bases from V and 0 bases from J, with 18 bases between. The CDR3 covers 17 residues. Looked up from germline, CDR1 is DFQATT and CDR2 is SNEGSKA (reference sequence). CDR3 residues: CSASSRQADYSNQPQHF. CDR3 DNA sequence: TGCAGTGCTAGTTCGAGACAGGCCGATTATAGCAATCAGCCCCAGCATTTT.

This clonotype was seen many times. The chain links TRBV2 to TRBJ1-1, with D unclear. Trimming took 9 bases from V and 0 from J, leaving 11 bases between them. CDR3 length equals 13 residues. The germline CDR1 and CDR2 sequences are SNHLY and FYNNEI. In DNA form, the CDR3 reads TGTGCCAGATCCGGGCCCATGAACACTGAAGCTTTCTTT. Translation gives CARSGPMNTEAFF.

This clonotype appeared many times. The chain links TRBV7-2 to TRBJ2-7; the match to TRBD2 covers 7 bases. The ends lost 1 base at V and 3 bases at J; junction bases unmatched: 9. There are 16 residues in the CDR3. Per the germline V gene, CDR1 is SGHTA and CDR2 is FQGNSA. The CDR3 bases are TGTGCCAGCAGCTTAGGCGGTGGCGGGAGTATCTACGAGCAGTACTTC. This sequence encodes CASSLGGGGSIYEQYF.

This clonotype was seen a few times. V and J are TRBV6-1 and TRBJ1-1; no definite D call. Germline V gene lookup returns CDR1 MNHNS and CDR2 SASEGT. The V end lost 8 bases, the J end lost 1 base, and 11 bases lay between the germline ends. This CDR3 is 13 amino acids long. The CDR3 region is CASFRQRNTEAFF. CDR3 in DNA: TGTGCCAGCTTTCGCCAGCGGAACACTGAAGCTTTCTTT.

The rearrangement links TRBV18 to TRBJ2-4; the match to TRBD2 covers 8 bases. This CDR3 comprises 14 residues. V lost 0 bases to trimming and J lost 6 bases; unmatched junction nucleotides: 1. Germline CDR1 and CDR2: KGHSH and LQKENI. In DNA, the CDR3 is TGTGCCAGCTCACCACCGGGACTAGGAAACATTCAGTACTTC. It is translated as CASSPPGLGNIQYF.

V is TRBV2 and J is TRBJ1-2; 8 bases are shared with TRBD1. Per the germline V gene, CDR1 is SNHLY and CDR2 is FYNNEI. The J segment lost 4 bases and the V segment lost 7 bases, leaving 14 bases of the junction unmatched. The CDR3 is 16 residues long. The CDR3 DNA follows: TGTGCCAGCATGACAGTGGGCAGGGGGCTGGCCTATGGCTACACCTTC. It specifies CASMTVGRGLAYGYTF.